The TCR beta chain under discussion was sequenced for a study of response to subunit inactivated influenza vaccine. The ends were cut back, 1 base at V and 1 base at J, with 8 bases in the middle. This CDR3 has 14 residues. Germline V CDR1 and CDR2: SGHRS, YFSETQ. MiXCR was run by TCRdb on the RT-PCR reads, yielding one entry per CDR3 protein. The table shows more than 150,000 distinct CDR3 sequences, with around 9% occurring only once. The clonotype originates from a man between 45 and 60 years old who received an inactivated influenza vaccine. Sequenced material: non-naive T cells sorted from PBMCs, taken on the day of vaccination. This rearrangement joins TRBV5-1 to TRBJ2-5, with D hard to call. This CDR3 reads CASSLTTFQETQYF. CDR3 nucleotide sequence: TGCGCCAGCAGCTTGACCACATTCCAAGAGACCCAGTACTTC.